These 5 T cell receptor beta chains were sequenced from one sample in a study of OX40 agonist ivuxolimab in advanced cancers. Clones were read by immunoSEQ multiplex PCR, and TCRdb kept only the in-frame ones, dropping some. The sample consists of around 140,000 clones, 90% of them appearing once. The starting material was CD4+ or CD8+ T cells sorted from blood, obtained in a trial of the OX40 agonist ivuxolimab. These receptors all come from an adult with an advanced solid tumor such as melanoma, head and neck, liver or kidney cancer.

This chain uses TRBV7-3 with TRBJ2-3, with 8 bases fitting TRBD2. Germline V CDR1 and CDR2: SGHTA, FQGTGA. J gave up 3 bases and V 3 bases, and 5 bases lay outside the gene matches. This CDR3 is 15 amino acids long. CDR3 in amino acids: CASSFQRGPTDTQYF. As DNA, the CDR3 is TGTGCCAGCAGCTTCCAGCGGGGGCCGACAGATACGCAGTATTTT.

The chain combines TRBV6-1 with TRBJ2-7; no reliable D call. The CDR3 loop spans 13 amino acids. The V end lost 1 base, the J end lost 3 bases, and 7 bases lay between the germline ends. The germline V gene encodes CDR1 MNHNS and CDR2 SASEGT. This chain's CDR3 is CASSEEELYEQYF. CDR3 DNA sequence: TGTGCCAGCAGTGAAGAGGAGCTCTACGAGCAGTACTTC.

Here the CDR3 reads CASSQDVGRGVEQYF. In nucleotides, the CDR3 is TGTGCCAGCAGCCAAGATGTAGGCAGGGGGGTCGAGCAGTACTTC. J is TRBJ2-7 and V is TRBV4-2; TRBD1 is a possible D gene (7 bases). The CDR3 extends over 15 amino acids. CDR1 LGHNA and CDR2 YNFKEQ come from the germline V gene. V was clipped by 0 bases and J by 6 bases, with 15 bases between them.

The chain combines TRBV6-1 with TRBJ2-3; D gene ambiguous. V lost 4 bases and J lost 3, with 14 bases in between. Germline CDR1 and CDR2: MNHNS and SASEGT. The CDR3 has 15 residues. This chain's CDR3 is CASSVRHSNTDTQYF. The CDR3 nucleotides are TGTGCCAGCAGTGTTCGCCATTCGAATACAGATACGCAGTATTTT.

The chain carries TRBV6-5 and TRBJ2-2, with D possibly TRBD1 on 6 matching bases. Germline CDR1 is MNHEY and CDR2 is SVGAGI. This CDR3 is 14 amino acids long. V lost 4 bases to trimming and J lost 2 bases, with 8 bases between them. CDR3 coding DNA: TGTGCCAGCAGTTCGGACAGAAACACCGGGGAGCTGTTTTTT. Translating it yields CASSSDRNTGELFF.